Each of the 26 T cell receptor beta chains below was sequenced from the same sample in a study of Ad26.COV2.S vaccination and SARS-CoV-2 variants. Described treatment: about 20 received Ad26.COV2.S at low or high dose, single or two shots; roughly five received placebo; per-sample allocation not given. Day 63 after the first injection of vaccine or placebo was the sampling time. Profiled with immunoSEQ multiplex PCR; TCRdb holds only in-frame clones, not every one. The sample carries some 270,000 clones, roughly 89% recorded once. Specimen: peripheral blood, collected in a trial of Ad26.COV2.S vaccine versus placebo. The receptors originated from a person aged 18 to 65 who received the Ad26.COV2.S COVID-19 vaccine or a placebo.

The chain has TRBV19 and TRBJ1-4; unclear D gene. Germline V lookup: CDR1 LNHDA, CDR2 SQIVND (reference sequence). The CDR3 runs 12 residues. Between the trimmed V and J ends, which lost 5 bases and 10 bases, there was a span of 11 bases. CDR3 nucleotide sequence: TGTGCCAGTAGTTGGGCAGATGGAAAACTGTTTTTT. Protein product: CASSWADGKLFF.

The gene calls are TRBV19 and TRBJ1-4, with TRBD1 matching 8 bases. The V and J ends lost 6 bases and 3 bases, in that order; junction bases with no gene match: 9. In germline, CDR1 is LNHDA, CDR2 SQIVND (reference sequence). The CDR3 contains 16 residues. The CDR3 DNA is TGTGCCAGTAGGAGGACAGGGTCCTCATCTAATGAAAAACTGTTTTTT. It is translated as CASRRTGSSSNEKLFF.

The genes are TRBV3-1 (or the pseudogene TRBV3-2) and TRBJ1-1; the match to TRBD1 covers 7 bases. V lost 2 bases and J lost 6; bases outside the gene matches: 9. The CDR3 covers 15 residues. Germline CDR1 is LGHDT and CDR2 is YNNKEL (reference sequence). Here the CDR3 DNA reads TGTGCCAGCAGCCAAAGGCCAGGGGGGGCGTCTGAAGCTTTCTTT. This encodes CASSQRPGGASEAFF.

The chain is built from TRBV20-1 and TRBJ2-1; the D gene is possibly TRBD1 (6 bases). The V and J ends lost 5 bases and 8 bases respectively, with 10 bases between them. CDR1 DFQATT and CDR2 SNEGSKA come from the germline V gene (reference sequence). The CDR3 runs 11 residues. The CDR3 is CSAYRVDEQFF. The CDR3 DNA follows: TGCAGTGCTTACAGGGTCGATGAGCAGTTCTTC.

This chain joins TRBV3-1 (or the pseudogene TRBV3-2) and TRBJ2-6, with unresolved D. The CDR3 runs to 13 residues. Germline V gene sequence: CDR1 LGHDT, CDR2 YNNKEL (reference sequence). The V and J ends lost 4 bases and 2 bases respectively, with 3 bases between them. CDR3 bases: TGTGCCAGCAGCCCTACTGGGGCCAACGTCCTGACTTTC. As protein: CASSPTGANVLTF.

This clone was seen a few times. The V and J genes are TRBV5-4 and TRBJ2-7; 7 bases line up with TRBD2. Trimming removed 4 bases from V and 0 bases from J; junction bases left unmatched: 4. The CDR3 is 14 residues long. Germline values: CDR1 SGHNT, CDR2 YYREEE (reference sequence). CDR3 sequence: CASSLGGSSYEQYF. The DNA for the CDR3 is TGTGCCAGCAGCCTGGGGGGGAGCTCCTACGAGCAGTACTTC.

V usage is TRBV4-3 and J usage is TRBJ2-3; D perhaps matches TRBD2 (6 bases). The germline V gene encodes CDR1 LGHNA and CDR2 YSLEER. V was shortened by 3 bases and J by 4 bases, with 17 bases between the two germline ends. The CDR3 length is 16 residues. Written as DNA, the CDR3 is TGCGCCAGCAGCCACGGTCGGGGGAAGGGAGCAGATACGCAGTATTTT. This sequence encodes CASSHGRGKGADTQYF.

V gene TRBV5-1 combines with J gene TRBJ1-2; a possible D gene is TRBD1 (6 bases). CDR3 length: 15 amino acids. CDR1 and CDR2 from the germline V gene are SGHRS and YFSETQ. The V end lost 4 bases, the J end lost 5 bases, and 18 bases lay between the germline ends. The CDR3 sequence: CASSITGLPEYGYTF. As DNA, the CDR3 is TGCGCCAGCAGCATAACAGGGCTCCCTGAATATGGCTACACCTTC.

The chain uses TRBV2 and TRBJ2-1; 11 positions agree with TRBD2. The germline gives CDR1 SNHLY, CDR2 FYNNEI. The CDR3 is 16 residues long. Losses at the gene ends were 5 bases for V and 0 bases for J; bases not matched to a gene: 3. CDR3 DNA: TGTGCCAGCAGTCGACTAGCGGGATACTCCTACAATGAGCAGTTCTTC. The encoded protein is CASSRLAGYSYNEQFF.

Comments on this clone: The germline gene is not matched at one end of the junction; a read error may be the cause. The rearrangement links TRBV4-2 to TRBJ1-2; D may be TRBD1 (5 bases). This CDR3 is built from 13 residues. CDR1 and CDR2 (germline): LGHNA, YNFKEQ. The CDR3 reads CASSQDRGRGHSF. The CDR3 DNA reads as TGTGCCAGCAGCCAAGATAGGGGACGAGGCCACTCCTTC.

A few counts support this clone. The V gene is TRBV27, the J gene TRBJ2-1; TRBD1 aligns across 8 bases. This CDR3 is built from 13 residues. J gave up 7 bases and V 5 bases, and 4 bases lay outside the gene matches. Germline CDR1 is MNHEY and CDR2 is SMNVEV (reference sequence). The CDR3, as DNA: TGTGCCAGCAGTGGACAGGGACGGAATGAGCAGTTCTTC. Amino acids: CASSGQGRNEQFF.

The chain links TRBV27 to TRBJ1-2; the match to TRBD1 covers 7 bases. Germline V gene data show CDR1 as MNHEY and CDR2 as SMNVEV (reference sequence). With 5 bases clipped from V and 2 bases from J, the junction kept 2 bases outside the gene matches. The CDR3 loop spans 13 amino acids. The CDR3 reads CASSPTGNYGYTF. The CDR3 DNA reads TGTGCCAGCAGTCCGACAGGGAACTATGGCTACACCTTC.

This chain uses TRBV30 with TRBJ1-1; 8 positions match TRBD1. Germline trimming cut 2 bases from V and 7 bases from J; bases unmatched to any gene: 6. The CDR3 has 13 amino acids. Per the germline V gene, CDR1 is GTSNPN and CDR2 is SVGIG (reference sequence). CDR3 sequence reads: CAWSWTGPSEAFF. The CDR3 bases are TGTGCCTGGAGTTGGACAGGGCCTAGTGAAGCTTTCTTT.

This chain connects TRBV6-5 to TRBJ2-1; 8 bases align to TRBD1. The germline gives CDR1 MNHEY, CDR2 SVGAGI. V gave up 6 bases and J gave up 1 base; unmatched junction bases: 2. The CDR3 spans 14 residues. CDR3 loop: CASRRQGSYNEQFF. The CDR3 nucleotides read TGTGCCAGCAGGAGACAGGGGTCCTACAATGAGCAGTTCTTC.

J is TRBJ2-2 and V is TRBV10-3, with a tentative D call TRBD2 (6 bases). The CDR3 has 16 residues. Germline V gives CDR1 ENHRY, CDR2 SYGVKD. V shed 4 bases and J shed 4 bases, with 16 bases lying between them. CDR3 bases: TGTGCCATCAGTGGAGGGACTTTACCAAGCACCGGGGAGCTGTTTTTT. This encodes CAISGGTLPSTGELFF.

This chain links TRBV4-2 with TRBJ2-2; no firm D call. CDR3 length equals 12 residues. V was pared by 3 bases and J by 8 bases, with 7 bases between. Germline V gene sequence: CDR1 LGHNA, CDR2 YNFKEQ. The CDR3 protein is CASSQGQGELFF. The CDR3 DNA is TGTGCCAGCAGCCAGGGTCAAGGGGAGCTGTTTTTT.

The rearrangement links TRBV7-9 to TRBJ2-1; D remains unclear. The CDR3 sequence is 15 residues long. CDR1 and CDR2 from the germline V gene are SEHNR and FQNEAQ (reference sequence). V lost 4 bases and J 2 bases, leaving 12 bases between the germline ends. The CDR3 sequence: CASSWRPGTYNEQFF. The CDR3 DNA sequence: TGTGCCAGCAGCTGGCGGCCGGGCACCTACAATGAGCAGTTCTTC.

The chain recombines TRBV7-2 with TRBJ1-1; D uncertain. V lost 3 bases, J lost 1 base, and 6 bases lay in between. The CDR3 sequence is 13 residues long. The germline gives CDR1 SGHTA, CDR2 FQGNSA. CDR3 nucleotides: TGTGCCAGCAGCTTCGGCCGGAACACTGAAGCTTTCTTT. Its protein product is CASSFGRNTEAFF.

This CDR3 reads CASSLEKGPGTNEKLFF. The CDR3 nucleotides are TGTGCCAGCAGCTTAGAGAAGGGGCCAGGGACTAATGAAAAACTGTTTTTT. The chain carries TRBV7-3 and TRBJ1-4, with D perhaps matching TRBD1 (5 bases). CDR1 and CDR2 from the germline V gene are SGHTA and FQGTGA. The CDR3 is made up of 17 amino acids. The V gene lost 2 bases and the J gene lost 2 bases, with 15 bases spanning the gap.

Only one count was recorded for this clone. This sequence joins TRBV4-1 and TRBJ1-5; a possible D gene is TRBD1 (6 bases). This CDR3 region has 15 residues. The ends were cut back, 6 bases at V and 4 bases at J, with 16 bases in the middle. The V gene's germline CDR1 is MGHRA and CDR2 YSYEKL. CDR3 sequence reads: CASSPTGGGNQPQHF. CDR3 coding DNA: TGCGCCAGCAGTCCGACAGGAGGGGGGAATCAGCCCCAGCATTTT.

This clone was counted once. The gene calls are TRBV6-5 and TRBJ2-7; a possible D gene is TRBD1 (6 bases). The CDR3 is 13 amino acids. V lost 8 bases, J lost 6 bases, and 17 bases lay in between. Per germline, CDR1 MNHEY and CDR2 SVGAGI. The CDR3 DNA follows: TGTGCCAGCTCTAGGCAGTCAGGGGTCGAGCAGTACGTC. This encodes CASSRQSGVEQYV.

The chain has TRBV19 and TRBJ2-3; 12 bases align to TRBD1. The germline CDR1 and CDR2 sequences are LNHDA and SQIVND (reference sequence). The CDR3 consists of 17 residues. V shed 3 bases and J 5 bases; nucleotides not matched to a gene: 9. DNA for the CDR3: TGTGCCAGTAGTATCCTGGGACAGGGGGCGATTGGAGATACGCAGTATTTT. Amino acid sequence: CASSILGQGAIGDTQYF. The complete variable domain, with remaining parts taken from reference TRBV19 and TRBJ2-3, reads DGGITQSPKYLFRKEGQNVTLSCEQNLNHDAMYWYRQDPGQGLRLIYYSQIVNDFQKGDIAEGYSVSREKKESFPLTVTSAQKNPTAFYLCASSILGQGAIGDTQYFGPGTRLTVL.

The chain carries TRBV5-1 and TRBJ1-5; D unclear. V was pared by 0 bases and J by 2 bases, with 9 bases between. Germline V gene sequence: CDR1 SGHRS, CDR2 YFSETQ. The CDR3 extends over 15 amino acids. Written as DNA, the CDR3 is TGCGCCAGCAGCTTGGCGGTTGGGGGCAATCAGCCCCAGCATTTT. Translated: CASSLAVGGNQPQHF.

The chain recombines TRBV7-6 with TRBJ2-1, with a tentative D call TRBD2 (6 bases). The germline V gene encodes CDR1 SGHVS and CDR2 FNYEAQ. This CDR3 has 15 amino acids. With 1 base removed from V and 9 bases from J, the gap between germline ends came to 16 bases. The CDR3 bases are TGTGCCAGCAGCTTAGATCCGGGGGTAGCCAGTGAGCAGTTCTTC. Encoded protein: CASSLDPGVASEQFF.

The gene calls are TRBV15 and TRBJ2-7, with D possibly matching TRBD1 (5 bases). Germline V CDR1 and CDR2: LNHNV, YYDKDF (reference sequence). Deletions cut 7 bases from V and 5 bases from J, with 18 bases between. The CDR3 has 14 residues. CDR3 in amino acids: CATNQDKGSNEQYF. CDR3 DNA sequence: TGTGCCACCAACCAGGACAAGGGATCCAACGAGCAGTACTTC.

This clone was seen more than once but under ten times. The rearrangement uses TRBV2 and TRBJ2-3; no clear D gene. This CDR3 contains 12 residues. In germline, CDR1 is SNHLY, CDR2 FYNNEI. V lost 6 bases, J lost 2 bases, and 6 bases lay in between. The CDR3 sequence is CASRGITDTQYF. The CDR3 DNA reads TGTGCCAGCAGGGGAATCACAGATACGCAGTATTTT.